The table lists the clone carrying this T cell receptor (beta chain) with many counts. In TCRdb, the 5' RACE reads were re-called with MiXCR into one record per CDR3 protein. The repertoire includes roughly 710,000 distinct CDR3 sequences, around 6.1% of them detected once, and approximately 1.6% sits in the top ten. Healthy Caucasians were all of the donors. These data come from a study of identical twins. CDR1 MNHEY and CDR2 SMNVEV come from the germline V gene (reference sequence). The ends were cut back, 4 bases at V and 8 bases at J, with 11 bases in the middle. CDR3 size: 12 residues. Sequencing was done on a sample of naive T cells sorted from blood. This TCR derives from a man aged 18 to 30 in good health. The V gene is TRBV27, the J gene TRBJ1-2; D is uncertain. The CDR3 DNA reads as TGTGCCAGCAGTTCAACAGTGGGGGGCTACACCTTC. Its protein is CASSSTVGGYTF.